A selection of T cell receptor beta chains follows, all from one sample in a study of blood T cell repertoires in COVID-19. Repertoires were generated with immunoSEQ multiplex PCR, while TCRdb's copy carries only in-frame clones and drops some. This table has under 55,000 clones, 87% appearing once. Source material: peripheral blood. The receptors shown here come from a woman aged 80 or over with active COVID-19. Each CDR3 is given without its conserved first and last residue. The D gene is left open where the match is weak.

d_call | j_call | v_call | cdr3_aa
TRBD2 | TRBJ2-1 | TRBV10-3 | AISESPSGGLNEQF
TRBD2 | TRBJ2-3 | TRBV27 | ASSLGRGGDTQY
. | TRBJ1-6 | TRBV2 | ASFGEAYSPLH
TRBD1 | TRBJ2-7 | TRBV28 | ASRFRAGGPYEQY
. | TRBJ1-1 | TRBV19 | ASITNPRGNTEAF
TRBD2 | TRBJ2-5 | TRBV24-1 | ATSDLKRGSRQETQY
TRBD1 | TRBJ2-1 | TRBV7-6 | ASSSATGDPYNEQF
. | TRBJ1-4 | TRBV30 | AWDLDEKLF
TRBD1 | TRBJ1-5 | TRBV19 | ASSPLDRGLNQPQH
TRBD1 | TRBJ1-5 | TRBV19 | ASSIRGTDQPQH
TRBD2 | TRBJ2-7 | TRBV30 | AWRLAGQDEQY
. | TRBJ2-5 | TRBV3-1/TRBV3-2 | ASSLKEAVWYQETQY
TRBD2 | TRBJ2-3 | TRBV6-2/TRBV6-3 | ASSPQRLAGSASTDTQY
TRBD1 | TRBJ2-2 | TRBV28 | ASRATGATNTGELF
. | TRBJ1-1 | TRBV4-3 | ASSQDLGVSLAF
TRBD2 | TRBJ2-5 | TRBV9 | ASSLIPGGGETQY
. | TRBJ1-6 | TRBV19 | ASSSRGGSYNSPLH
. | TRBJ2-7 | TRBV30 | AWTVRDEQY
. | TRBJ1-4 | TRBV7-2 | ASSSNGAGVNEKLF
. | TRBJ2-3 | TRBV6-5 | ASRNRGTDTQY
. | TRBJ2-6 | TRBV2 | ASSGVRVGANVLT
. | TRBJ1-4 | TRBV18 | ASSPNLAGRGEKLF
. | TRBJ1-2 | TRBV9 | ASSPANTVNYGYT
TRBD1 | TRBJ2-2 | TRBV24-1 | ATSAVGQGGELF
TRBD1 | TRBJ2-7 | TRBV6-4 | ASSDPTGDNEQY